Listed here are 4 T cell receptor beta chains from one sample, sequenced in a study of CD8 T cells in Susac syndrome. RNA was extracted with the RNeasy kit, and a quantity of about 0.5 to 1 ug was reverse transcribed using random hexamers. TCRdb called the immunoSEQ multiplex PCR reads again in MiXCR, with one record for every CDR3 protein. The sample shows roughly 300,000 distinct CDR3 sequences, 70% to 90% of them seen only once. Sequenced material: CD8+ T cells from PBMCs. Every receptor here comes from a human donor with multiple sclerosis.

The chain has TRBV5-5 and TRBJ1-1; 9 nucleotides agree with TRBD1. The length of the CDR3 is 15 residues. Germline V gives CDR1 SGHKS, CDR2 YYEKEE (reference sequence). Germline trimming cut 4 bases from V and 5 bases from J; bases unmatched to any gene: 9. The CDR3 nucleotides are TGTGCCAGCAGCCTGGCCGGGACAGGGAATACTGAAGCTTTCTTT. This gives the protein CASSLAGTGNTEAFF.

J is TRBJ2-3 and V is TRBV10-3; D call uncertain. The CDR3 has 17 residues. V shed 0 bases and J shed 2 bases, with 15 bases lying between them. Germline CDR1 and CDR2: ENHRY and SYGVKD. CDR3 loop: CAISESNSGGSTDTQYF. CDR3 sequence (DNA): TGTGCCATCAGTGAGTCAAACTCGGGCGGTTCCACAGATACGCAGTATTTT.

The genes are TRBV5-1 and TRBJ1-2; D gene unclear. This CDR3 comprises 14 residues. Germline assignment: CDR1 SGHRS and CDR2 YFSETQ. V was clipped by 1 base and J by 0 bases, with 7 bases between them. CDR3 DNA sequence: TGCGCCAGCAGCTTGCAGGATTCTAACTATGGCTACACCTTC. Its protein is CASSLQDSNYGYTF.

CDR3 region: CASSHRRGEKLFF. The CDR3, as DNA: TGTGCCAGCAGCCACCGTAGGGGGGAAAAACTGTTTTTT. V gene TRBV4-2 combines with J gene TRBJ1-4, with D perhaps TRBD1 (6 bases). Trimming took off 3 bases at V and 8 bases at J, with 10 bases between the two ends. This CDR3 has 13 amino acids. CDR1 and CDR2 from the germline V gene are LGHNA and YNFKEQ.